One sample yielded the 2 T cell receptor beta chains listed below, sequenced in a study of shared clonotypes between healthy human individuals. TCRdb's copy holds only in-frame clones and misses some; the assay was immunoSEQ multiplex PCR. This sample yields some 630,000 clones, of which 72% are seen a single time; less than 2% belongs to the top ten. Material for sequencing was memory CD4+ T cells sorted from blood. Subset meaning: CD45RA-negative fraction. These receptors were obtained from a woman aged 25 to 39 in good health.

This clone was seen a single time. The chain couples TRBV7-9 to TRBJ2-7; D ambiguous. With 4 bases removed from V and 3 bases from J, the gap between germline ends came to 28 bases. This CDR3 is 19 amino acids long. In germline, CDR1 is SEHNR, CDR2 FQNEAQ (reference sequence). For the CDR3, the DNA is TGTGCCAGCAGCTCCTCTCCGGGCCTCGCGCCTCGAACAAACTACGAGCAGTACTTC. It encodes CASSSSPGLAPRTNYEQYF.

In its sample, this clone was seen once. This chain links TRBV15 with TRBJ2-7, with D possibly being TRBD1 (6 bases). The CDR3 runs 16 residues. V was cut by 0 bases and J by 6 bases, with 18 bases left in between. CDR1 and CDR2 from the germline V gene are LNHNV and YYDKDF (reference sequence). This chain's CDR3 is CATSRDRVQGFSEQYF. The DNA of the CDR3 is TGTGCCACCAGCAGAGATCGGGTCCAGGGGTTCAGCGAGCAGTACTTC.